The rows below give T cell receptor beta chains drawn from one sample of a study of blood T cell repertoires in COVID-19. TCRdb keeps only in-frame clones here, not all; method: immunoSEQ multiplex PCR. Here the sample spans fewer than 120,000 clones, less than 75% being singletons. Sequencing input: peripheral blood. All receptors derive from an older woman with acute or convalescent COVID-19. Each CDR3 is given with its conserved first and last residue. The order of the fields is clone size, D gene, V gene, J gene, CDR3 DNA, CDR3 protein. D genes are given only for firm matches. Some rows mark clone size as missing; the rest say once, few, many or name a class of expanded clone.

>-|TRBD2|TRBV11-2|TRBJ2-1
TGTGCCAGCAGCTTAGAGTTGCGGGGGGCCTACAATGAGCAGTTCTTC
CASSLELRGAYNEQFF
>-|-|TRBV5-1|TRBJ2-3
TGCGCCAGCAGCAGGGACCCGGAGGGGGCTCGCGGGATGCAGTATTTT
CASSRDPEGARGMQYF
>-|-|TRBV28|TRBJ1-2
TGTGCCAGCAGTTCAGGGGTGGGCTATGGCTACACCTTC
CASSSGVGYGYTF
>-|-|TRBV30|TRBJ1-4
TGTGCCTGGAGTGCAGGGGTGGGCGAAAAACTGTTTTTT
CAWSAGVGEKLFF
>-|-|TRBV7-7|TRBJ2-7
TGTGCCAGCAGCTTAGATGCCAGGGAAGGTAGCGAGCAGTACTTC
CASSLDAREGSEQYF
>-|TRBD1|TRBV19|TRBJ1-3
TGTGCCAGTAGTCCTCAGGGGGCTGGAAACACCATATATTTT
CASSPQGAGNTIYF
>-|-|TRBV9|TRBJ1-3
TGTGCCAGCAGCGTAGAGGGGCTTGGTGGAAACACCATATATTTT
CASSVEGLGGNTIYF
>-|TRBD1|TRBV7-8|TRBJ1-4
TGTGCCAGCAGCCTAGGGGGGACAGGCAATGAAAAACTGTTTTTT
CASSLGGTGNEKLFF
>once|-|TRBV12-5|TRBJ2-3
TGTGCTAGTGGTTTGGGTGCGGGCGGGGCAGATACGCAGTATTTT
CASGLGAGGADTQYF
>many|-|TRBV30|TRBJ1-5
TGTGCCTGTCTTACCCCAGCCCGGGGGAAACCTAAAGGGGACAGCAATCAGCCCCAGCATTTT
CACLTPARGKPKGDSNQPQHF
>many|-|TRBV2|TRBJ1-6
TGTGCCAGCAGTGAAGCTCAGGGGACCAATTCACCCCTCCACTTT
CASSEAQGTNSPLHF
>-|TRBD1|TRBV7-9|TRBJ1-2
TGTGCCAGCGGAGAAGGGACAGGGGGCCAGGTGCGCGGCTACACCTTC
CASGEGTGGQVRGYTF
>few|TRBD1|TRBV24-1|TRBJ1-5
TGTGCCACCAGCACGGACAGGGGGCTAACCCAGCATTTT
CATSTDRGLTQHF
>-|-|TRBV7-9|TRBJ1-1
TGTGCCAGCAGCTCCCGGGAAGCGAACATTGAAGCTTTCTTT
CASSSREANIEAFF
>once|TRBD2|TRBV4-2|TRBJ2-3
TGTGCCAGCAGCCAAGATGGGGCTGGCGGGGGGGCCGATACGCAGTATTTT
CASSQDGAGGGADTQYF
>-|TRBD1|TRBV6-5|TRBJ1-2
TGTGCCAGCAGTACTGGGACGACAGGGATGCGGGGCTACACCTTC
CASSTGTTGMRGYTF
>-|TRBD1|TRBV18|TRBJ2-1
TGTGCCAGCTCACCCGACAGGGGTTCCTACAATGAGCAGTTCTTC
CASSPDRGSYNEQFF
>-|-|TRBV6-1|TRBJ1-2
TGTGCCAGCAGTGAAGAAAGAGGGGGCTACACCTTC
CASSEERGGYTF
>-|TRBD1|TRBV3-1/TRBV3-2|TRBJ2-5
TGTGCCACGTCGGGGACAGGGTTGACCCAGTACTTC
CATSGTGLTQYF
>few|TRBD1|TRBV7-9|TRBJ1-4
TGTGCCAGCAGCTTTCGTACAGGGGAGGAAAAACTGTTTTTT
CASSFRTGEEKLFF
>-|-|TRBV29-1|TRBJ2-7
TGCAGCGTCCTTTACACCTACGAGCAGTACTTC
CSVLYTYEQYF
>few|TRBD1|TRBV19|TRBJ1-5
TGTGCCAGTAAAGACAGGGCAATCAACATCCGAAATAGCAATCAGCCCCAGCATTTT
CASKDRAINIRNSNQPQHF
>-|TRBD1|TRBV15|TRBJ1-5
TGTGCCACCAGCCTGTCTATAGGGACAGAAAATCAGCCCCAGCATTTT
CATSLSIGTENQPQHF
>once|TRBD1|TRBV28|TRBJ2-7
TGTGCCAGCAGTTCCATCCGGGACAGGGGTTATTACGAGCAGTACTTC
CASSSIRDRGYYEQYF
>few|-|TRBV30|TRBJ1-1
TGTGCCTGGAGTGGCGCAGGGGTAGGCACTGAAGCTTTCTTT
CAWSGAGVGTEAFF
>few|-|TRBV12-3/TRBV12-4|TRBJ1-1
TGTGCCAGCAGTGAGGGGAGGTACACTGAAGCTTTCTTT
CASSEGRYTEAFF
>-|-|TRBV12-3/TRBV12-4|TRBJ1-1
TGTGCCAGCAGTACACAGGGGAACACTGAAGCTTTCTTT
CASSTQGNTEAFF
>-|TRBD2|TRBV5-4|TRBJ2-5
TGTGCCAGCAGCAAAGCGGGGGGTCAAGAGACCCAGTACTTC
CASSKAGGQETQYF
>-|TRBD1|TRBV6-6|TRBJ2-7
TGTGCCATCTCGCGTAGACAGGGATATCACGAGCAGTACTTC
CAISRRQGYHEQYF
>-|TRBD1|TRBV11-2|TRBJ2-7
TGTGCCAGCAGCTTTACAGGGGGCTACGAGCAGTACTTC
CASSFTGGYEQYF
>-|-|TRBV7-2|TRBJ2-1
TGTGCCAGCAGCTTTTGGACTGGTGGACCCCACAATGAGCAGTTCTTC
CASSFWTGGPHNEQFF
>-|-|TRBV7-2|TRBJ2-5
TGTGCCAGCAGCCTCTGGGAGAGGGAGACCCAGTACTTC
CASSLWERETQYF
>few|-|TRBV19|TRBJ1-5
TGTGCCAGTAGTATCCGGGGCGCGGCCGGGAGCCAGCCCCAGCATTTT
CASSIRGAAGSQPQHF
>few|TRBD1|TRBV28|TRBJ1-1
TGTGCCAGCAGCCCAGGGGGCGTCGGAAACACTGAAGCTTTCTTT
CASSPGGVGNTEAFF
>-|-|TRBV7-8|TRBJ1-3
TGTGCCAGCAGCTTAGCCGGGAACACCATATATTTT
CASSLAGNTIYF
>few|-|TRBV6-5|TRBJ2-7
TGTGCCAGCAGTTACTCCAAGGGAGATAGGTACTTC
CASSYSKGDRYF
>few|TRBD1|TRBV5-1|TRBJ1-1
TGCGCCAGCAGCTTCTTAAGTCAAACAGGGGGGAGCTCTGAAGCTTTCTTT
CASSFLSQTGGSSEAFF
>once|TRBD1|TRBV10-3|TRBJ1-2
TGTGCCACTCGACAGGGCGAGAACTATGGCTACACCTTC
CATRQGENYGYTF
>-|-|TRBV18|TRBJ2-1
TGTGCCAGCTCACCGGGGGAGGACAGGCTAGGGTTCTTC
CASSPGEDRLGFF
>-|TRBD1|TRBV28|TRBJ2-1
TGTGCCAGCAGAAGCGGGGGGACAGGGGGCTATGAGCAGTTCTTC
CASRSGGTGGYEQFF
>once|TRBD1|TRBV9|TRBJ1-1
TGTGCCAGCAGCGTGACAGGGGTAGGGGCTGAAGCTTTCTTT
CASSVTGVGAEAFF
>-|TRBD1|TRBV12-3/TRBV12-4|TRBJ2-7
TGTGCCAGCAGTCTACAAGACAGGGGCGAGCAGTACTTC
CASSLQDRGEQYF
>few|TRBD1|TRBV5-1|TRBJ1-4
TGCGCCAGCAGCAGGACAGGGACTAATGAAAAACTGTTTTTT
CASSRTGTNEKLFF
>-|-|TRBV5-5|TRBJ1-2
TGTGCCAGCAGCCGACAGCCCGTTACTTATGGCTACACCTTC
CASSRQPVTYGYTF
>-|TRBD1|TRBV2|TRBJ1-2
TGTGCCAGCAGTGAATTAGGGACAGCGGGCTACACCTTC
CASSELGTAGYTF
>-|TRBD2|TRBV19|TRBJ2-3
TGTGCCAGTAGTCCCCAGCGGGGGGGCCAGACAGATACGCAGTATTTT
CASSPQRGGQTDTQYF
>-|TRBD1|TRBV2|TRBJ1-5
TGTGCCAGCAGTAACAGGGGAGGCAATCAGCCCCAGCATTTT
CASSNRGGNQPQHF
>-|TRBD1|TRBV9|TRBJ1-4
TGTGCCAGCAGCGACTGGGACAGGGACCCGACAACTAATGAAAAACTGTTTTTT
CASSDWDRDPTTNEKLFF
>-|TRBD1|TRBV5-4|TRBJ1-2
TGTGCCAGCAGCCCTAACAGGGGGCGAGCCAACTATGGCTACACCTTC
CASSPNRGRANYGYTF
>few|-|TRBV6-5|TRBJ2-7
TGTGCCAGCAGACTGGGACTGACGGGGCACTACGAGCAGTACTTC
CASRLGLTGHYEQYF
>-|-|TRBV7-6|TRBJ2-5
TGTGCCAGCAGCTTATCCCGCACTAACGAACAAGAGACCCAGTACTTC
CASSLSRTNEQETQYF
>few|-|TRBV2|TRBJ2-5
TGTGCCAGCATCGACGGGGGGCACCAAGAGACCCAGTACTTC
CASIDGGHQETQYF
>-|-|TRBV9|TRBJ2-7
TGTGCCAGCAGCGTAGAAGCCGAGCCTACCGAGCAGTACTTC
CASSVEAEPTEQYF
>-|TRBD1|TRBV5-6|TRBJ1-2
TGTGCCAGCAGCCCTGGGACAGCTAACTATGGCTACACCTTC
CASSPGTANYGYTF
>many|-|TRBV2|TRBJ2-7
TGTGCCAGCAGTTACAGCGAGCAGTACTTC
CASSYSEQYF